This record covers a single T cell receptor beta chain. Its antigen is not identified. This PCR relied on a set of 60 Vbeta primers and 13 Jbeta primers. Profiled with immunoSEQ multiplex PCR; TCRdb holds only in-frame clones, not every one. Of 100,000 to 150,000 clones detected, 75% to 85% appear once; the ten largest clones hold less than 2%. This record belongs to a study of cytomegalovirus exposure and HLA in healthy donors. Whole-study findings and limits: V- and J-gene trimming of TCR beta was linked (in a later analysis) to a missense DCLRE1C variant. The HLA-A and HLA-B alleles of most subjects were reportedly predicted accurately from TCR beta sequences.

The germline gives CDR1 SGHDT, CDR2 YYEEEE. The ends were cut back, 1 base at V and 5 bases at J, with 20 bases in the middle. The CDR3 extends over 17 amino acids. The rearrangement uses TRBV5-6 and TRBJ2-3; D not resolved. Input material: PBMCs. The sequence was collected from a female donor in good health and CMV-seropositive. CDR3 nucleotide sequence: TGTGCCAGCAGCTTGCCACTTGACCCAGAGCGACTAGATACGCAGTATTTT. Translated, it gives CASSLPLDPERLDTQYF.